A single sample gave rise to the 5 T cell receptor beta chains below, sequenced in a study of blood T cell repertoires in COVID-19. Assay: immunoSEQ multiplex PCR; the TCRdb copy retains only in-frame clones and omits some. The sample yields 300,000 to 400,000 clones, 80% to 90% seen once. Sequenced sample: peripheral blood. The origin of the receptors is a woman aged 50 to 60 who had recovered from COVID-19.

The V call is TRBV30, the J call TRBJ2-1; TRBD2 might be the D (5 bases). From germline, CDR1 is GTSNPN and CDR2 SVGIG (reference sequence). This CDR3 is built from 17 residues. The germline V and J ends were trimmed by 0 bases and 3 bases, with 18 bases remaining between them. CDR3 coding DNA: TGTGCCTGGAGTGTAGCCCCTTTGAGCGGTCTCTACAATGAGCAGTTCTTC. As protein: CAWSVAPLSGLYNEQFF.

V is TRBV10-3 and J is TRBJ1-3, with 9 bases identical to TRBD1. In germline, CDR1 is ENHRY, CDR2 SYGVKD. This CDR3 has 14 residues. V lost 1 base and J lost 8; bases outside the gene matches: 3. The CDR3 protein is CAISEYRQGDTIYF. For the CDR3, the DNA is TGTGCCATCAGTGAGTACCGACAGGGGGACACCATATATTTT.

This rearrangement joins TRBV14 to TRBJ2-5; TRBD2 aligns across 10 bases. Germline lookup yields CDR1 SGHDN and CDR2 FVKESK. The ends lost 6 bases at V and 2 bases at J; junction bases unmatched: 18. This CDR3 has 19 amino acids. CDR3 in amino acids: CASRGKLAGATGVQETQYF. In nucleotides, the CDR3 is TGTGCCAGCAGGGGTAAGCTAGCGGGGGCAACGGGGGTACAAGAGACCCAGTACTTC.

This sequence joins TRBV18 and TRBJ1-1; D is uncertain. Germline assignment: CDR1 KGHSH and CDR2 LQKENI. V was shortened by 1 base and J by 1 base, with 7 bases between the two germline ends. The CDR3 is made up of 14 amino acids. The CDR3 region is CASSPRGKNTEAFF. The CDR3, as DNA: TGTGCCAGCTCACCACGAGGTAAGAACACTGAAGCTTTCTTT.

The chain recombines TRBV28 with TRBJ2-3; a weak D match, TRBD2 (6 bases). The V and J ends lost 7 bases and 1 base respectively, with 12 bases between them. This CDR3 is 14 amino acids long. The germline CDR1 and CDR2 sequences are MDHEN and SYDVKM. The CDR3 nucleotides read TGTGCCAGCAACGGGGGTTCGGGCACAGATACGCAGTATTTT. Amino acid sequence: CASNGGSGTDTQYF. The full variable domain, completed using reference TRBV28 and TRBJ2-3, is DVKVTQSSRYLVKRTGEKVFLECVQDMDHENMFWYRQDPGLGLRLIYFSYDVKMKEKGDIPEGYSVSREKKERFSLILESASTNQTSMYLCASNGGSGTDTQYFGPGTRLTVL.